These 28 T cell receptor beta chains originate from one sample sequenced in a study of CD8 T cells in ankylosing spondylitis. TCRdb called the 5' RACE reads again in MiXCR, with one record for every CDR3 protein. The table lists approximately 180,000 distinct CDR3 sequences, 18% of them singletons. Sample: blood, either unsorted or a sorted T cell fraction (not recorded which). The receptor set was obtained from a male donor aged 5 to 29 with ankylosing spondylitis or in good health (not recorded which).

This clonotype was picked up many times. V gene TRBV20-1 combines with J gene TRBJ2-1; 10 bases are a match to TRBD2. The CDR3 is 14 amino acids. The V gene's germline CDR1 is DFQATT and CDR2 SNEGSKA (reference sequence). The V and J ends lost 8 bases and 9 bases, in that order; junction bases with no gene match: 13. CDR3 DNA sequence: TGCAGTCCAGAGGGTGAGAGCGGGAGGGGTGAGCAGTTCTTC. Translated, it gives CSPEGESGRGEQFF.

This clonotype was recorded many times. CDR3 bases: TGTGCCAGCAGTTTAGGGGGAGAGGGGCACAGTTCACCCCTCCACTTT. Protein product: CASSLGGEGHSSPLHF. The rearrangement joins TRBV27 to TRBJ1-6; D perhaps matches TRBD1 (5 bases). The CDR3 loop spans 16 amino acids. CDR1 MNHEY and CDR2 SMNVEV come from the germline V gene (reference sequence). Trimming shortened V by 2 bases and J by 9 bases, and 17 bases separated the two germline ends.

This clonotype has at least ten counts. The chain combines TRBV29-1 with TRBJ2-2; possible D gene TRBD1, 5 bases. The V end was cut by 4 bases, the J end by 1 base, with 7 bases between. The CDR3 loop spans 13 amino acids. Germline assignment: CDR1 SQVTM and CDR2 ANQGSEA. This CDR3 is CSVVRGNTGELFF. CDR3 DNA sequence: TGCAGCGTTGTTAGGGGGAACACCGGGGAGCTGTTTTTT.

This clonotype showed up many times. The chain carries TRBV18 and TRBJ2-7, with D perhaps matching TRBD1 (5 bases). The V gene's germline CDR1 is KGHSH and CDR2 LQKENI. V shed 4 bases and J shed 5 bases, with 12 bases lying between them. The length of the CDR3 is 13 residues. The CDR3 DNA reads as TGTGCCAGCTCACAGGGGAATTTGGACGAGCAGTACTTC. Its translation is CASSQGNLDEQYF.

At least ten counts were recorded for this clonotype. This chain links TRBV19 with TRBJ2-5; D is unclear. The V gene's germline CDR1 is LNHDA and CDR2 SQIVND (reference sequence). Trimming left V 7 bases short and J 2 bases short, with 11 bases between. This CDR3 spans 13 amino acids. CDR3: CASTPDGQETQYF. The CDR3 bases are TGTGCCAGTACTCCGGACGGACAAGAGACCCAGTACTTC.

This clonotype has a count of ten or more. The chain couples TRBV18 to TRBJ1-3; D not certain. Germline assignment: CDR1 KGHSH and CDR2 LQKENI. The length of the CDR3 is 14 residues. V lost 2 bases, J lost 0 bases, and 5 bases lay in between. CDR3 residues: CASSPESSGNTIYF. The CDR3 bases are TGTGCCAGCTCACCAGAGTCCTCTGGAAACACCATATATTTT.

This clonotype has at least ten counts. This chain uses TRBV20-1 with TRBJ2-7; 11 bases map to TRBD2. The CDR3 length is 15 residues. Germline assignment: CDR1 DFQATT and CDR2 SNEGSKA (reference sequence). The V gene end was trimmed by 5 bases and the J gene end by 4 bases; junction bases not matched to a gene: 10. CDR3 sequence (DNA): TGCAGTGCTGGAAGACTAGCGGGAAATGTTTACGAGCAGTACGTC. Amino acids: CSAGRLAGNVYEQYV.

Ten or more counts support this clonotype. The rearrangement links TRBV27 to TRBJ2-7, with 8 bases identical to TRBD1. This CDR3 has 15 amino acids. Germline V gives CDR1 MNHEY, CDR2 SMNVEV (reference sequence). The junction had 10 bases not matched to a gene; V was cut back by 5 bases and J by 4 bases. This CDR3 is CASSPLNRGEYEQYV. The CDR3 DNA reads TGTGCCAGCAGTCCTCTCAACAGGGGGGAATACGAGCAGTACGTC.

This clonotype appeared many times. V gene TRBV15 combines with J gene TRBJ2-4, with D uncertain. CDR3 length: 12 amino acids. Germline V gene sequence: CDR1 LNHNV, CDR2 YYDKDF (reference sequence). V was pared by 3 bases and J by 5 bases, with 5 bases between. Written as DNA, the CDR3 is TGTGCCACCAGCAGGGACCAAAACATTCAGTACTTC. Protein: CATSRDQNIQYF. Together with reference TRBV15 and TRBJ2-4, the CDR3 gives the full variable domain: DAMVIQNPRYQVTQFGKPVTLSCSQTLNHNVMYWYQQKSSQAPKLLFHYYDKDFNNEADTPDNFQSRRPNTSFCFLDIRSPGLGDTAMYLCATSRDQNIQYFGAGTRLSVL.

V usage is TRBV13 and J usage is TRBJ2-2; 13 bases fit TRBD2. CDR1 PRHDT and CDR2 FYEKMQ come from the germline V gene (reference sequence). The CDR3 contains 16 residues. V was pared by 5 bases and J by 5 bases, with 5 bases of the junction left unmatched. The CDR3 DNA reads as TGTGCCAGCAGCCCCAGGACTAGCGGGAGAACCGGGGAGCTGTTTTTT. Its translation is CASSPRTSGRTGELFF.

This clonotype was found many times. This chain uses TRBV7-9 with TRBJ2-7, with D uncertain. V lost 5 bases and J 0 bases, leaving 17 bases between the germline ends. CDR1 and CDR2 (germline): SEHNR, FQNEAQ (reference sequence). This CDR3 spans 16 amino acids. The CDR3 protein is CASSLTPGKSSYEQYV. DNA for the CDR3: TGTGCCAGCAGCCTCACCCCCGGTAAGAGCTCCTACGAGCAGTACGTC.

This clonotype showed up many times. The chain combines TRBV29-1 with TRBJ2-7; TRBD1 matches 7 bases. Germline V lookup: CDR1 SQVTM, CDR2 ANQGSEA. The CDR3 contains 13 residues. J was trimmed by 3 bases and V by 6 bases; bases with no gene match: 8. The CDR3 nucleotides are TGCAGCGTCGCCAGACAGGGTGGCTACGAGCAGTACTTC. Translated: CSVARQGGYEQYF.

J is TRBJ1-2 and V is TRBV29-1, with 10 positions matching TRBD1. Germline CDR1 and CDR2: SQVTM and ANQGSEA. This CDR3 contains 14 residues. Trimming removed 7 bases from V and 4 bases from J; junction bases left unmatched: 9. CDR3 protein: CSATPGQGFYGYTF. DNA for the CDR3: TGCAGCGCCACACCGGGACAGGGGTTCTATGGCTACACCTTC.

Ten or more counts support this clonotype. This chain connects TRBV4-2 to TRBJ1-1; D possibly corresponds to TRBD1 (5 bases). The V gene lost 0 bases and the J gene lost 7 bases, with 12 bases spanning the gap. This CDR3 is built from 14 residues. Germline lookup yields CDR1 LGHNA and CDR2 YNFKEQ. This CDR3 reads CASSQDGGQGEAFF. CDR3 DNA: TGTGCCAGCAGCCAAGATGGGGGTCAGGGTGAAGCTTTCTTT.

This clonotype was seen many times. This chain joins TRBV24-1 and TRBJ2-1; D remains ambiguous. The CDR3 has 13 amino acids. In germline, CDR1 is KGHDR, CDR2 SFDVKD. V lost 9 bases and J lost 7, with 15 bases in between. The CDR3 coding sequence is TGTGCCACCCAGACGGGTTTGACGAATGAGCAGTTCTTC. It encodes CATQTGLTNEQFF.

The CDR3 DNA follows: TGTGCCAGCAGCTTAACAGGCGCCCATCAGCCCCAGCATTTT. It codes for CASSLTGAHQPQHF. This chain connects TRBV12-3 or TRBV12-4 to TRBJ1-5; TRBD1 is a possible D gene (5 bases). CDR3 size: 14 residues. Trimming took off 6 bases at V and 5 bases at J, with 14 bases between the two ends.

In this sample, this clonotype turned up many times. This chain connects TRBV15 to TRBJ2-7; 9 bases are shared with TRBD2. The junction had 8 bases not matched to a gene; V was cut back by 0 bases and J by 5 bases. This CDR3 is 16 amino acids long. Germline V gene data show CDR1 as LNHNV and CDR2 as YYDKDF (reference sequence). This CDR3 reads CATSRDRLSGSDEQYF. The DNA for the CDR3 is TGTGCCACCAGCAGAGATCGTCTTAGCGGGAGTGACGAGCAGTACTTC.

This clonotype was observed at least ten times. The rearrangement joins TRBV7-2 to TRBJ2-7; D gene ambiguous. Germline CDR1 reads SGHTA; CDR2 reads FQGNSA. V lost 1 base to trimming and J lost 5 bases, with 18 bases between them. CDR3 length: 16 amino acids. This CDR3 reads CASSLVRRVPADEQYF. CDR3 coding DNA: TGTGCCAGCAGCTTAGTTAGGCGAGTTCCCGCCGACGAGCAGTACTTC.

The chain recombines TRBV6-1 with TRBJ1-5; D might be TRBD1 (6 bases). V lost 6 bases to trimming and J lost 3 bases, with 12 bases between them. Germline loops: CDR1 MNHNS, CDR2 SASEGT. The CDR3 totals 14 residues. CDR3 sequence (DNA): TGTGCCAGCAGGGAGGACAGACTCAATCAGCCCCAGCATTTT. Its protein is CASREDRLNQPQHF.

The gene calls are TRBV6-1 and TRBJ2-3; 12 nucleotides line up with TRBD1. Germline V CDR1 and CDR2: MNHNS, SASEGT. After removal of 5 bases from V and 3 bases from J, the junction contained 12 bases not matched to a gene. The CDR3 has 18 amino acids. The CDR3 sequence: CASSPLGTGGFRTDTQYF. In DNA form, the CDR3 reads TGTGCCAGCAGTCCGCTTGGGACAGGGGGCTTTAGGACAGATACGCAGTATTTT.

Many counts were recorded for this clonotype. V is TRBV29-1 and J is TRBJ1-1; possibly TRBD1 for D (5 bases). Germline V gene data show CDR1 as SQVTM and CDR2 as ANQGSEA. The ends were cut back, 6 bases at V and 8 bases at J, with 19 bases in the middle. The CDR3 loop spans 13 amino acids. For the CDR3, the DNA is TGCAGCGTGTACAGCGAGCCAGGGAGGGAAGCTTTCTTT. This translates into CSVYSEPGREAFF.

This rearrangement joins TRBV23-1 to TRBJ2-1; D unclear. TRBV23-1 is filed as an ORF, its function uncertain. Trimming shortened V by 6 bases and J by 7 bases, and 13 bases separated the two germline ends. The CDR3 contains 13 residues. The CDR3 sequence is CASSSHVGNEQFF. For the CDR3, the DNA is TGCGCCAGCAGCTCCCACGTGGGGAATGAGCAGTTCTTC.

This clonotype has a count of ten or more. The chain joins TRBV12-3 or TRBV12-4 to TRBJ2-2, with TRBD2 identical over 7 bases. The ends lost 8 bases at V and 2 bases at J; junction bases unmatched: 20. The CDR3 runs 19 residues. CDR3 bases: TGTGCCAGCTCATGGCCCGGTGGAGAGACTAGCAGTAACACCGGGGAGCTGTTTTTT. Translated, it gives CASSWPGGETSSNTGELFF.

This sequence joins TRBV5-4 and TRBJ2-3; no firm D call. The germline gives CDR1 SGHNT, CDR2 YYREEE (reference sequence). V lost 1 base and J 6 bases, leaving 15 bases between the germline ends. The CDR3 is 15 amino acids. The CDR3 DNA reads TGTGCCAGCAGCTTGTTGTTGGAACCCGGGGATACGCAGTATTTT. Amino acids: CASSLLLEPGDTQYF.

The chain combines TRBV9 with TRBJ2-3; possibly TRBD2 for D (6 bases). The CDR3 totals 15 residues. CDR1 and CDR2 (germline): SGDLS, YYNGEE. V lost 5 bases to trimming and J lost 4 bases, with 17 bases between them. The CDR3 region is CASSRDSPGADTQYF. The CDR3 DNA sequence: TGTGCCAGCAGTCGGGACTCCCCTGGGGCAGATACGCAGTATTTT.

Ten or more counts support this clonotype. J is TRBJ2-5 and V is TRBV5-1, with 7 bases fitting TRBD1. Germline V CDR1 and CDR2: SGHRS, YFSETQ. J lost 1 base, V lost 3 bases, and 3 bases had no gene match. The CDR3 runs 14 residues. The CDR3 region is CASSSGQVQETQYF. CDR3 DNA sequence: TGCGCCAGCAGCTCAGGACAGGTCCAAGAGACCCAGTACTTC.

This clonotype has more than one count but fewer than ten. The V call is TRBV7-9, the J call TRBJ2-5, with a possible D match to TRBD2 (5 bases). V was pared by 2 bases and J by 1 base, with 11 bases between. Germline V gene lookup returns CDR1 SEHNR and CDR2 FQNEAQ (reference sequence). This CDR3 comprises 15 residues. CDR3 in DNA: TGTGCCAGCAGCTTACCGACGGGAACCCAAGAGACCCAGTACTTC. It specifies CASSLPTGTQETQYF.

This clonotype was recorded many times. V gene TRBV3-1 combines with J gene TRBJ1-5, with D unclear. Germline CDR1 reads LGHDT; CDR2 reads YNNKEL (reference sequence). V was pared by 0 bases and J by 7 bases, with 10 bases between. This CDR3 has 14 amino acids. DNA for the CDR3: TGTGCCAGCAGCCAAGATTCCGGCGTCCAGCCCCAGCATTTT. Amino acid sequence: CASSQDSGVQPQHF.